This T cell receptor (beta chain) was retrieved from a study of cytomegalovirus exposure and HLA in healthy donors. Use of 60 Vbeta and 13 Jbeta primers characterized the PCR. Only in-frame clones appear in the TCRdb table, and some are missing; sequencing was by immunoSEQ multiplex PCR. The data show 130,000 or so clones, with about 73% seen just once and approximately 2% held by the top ten. Study-wide results and limits: Sequencing likely generated an artifact that appeared as a cluster of highly shared sequence variants. As a later analysis showed, several of the most significant clusters appeared to be linked to common viral pathogens.

Germline V gives CDR1 SGHVS, CDR2 FNYEAQ. Germline trimming cut 2 bases from V and 5 bases from J; bases unmatched to any gene: 13. The CDR3 covers 17 residues. Concerning this clone: Its target is not known.

The receptor was derived from a woman in her 40s in good health and CMV-seropositive. The V and J genes are TRBV7-6 and TRBJ2-5, with 8 bases that match TRBD1. Sample: PBMCs. The DNA of the CDR3 is TGTGCCAGCAGCTTAACCTCCGGGACAGGTGCGGGGGAGACCCAGTACTTC. This sequence encodes CASSLTSGTGAGETQYF.